This T cell receptor (beta chain) was recovered during a study of blood T cells in healthy people across ages. A minimum of 5 micrograms of total RNA was extracted per sample. This clonotype was seen many times. The authors ran a second PCR of 7 to 11 cycles using a sample-barcoded 5' primer and a J-beta primer mix. TCRdb analysed the 5' RACE reads with MiXCR anew, one entry per CDR3 protein. Of hundreds of thousands of distinct CDR3 sequences listed, roughly half are singletons. This TCR derives from an elderly woman in good health. Sequencing was performed on blood.

The CDR3 region has the DNA TGCAGTGCTCCCGGGACAGTTATTTCTGAGCAGTTCTTC. Translating it yields CSAPGTVISEQFF. This chain uses TRBV20-1 with TRBJ2-1, with 7 nucleotides matching TRBD1. Germline CDR1 and CDR2: DFQATT and SNEGSKA (reference sequence). The length of the CDR3 is 13 residues. Trimming cost V 5 bases and J 9 bases; bases outside gene matches: 10.